Sequencing of this TCR beta chain was carried out in a study of CD8+CD57+ T cells in acquired aplastic anemia. Study-wide context: On average, sorted CD4+ and CD8+ cells gave around 3 ug of DNA.

The template for TCR beta VDJ and CDR3 sequence profiling was genomic DNA. TCRdb redid the calling of the reads with MiXCR, one entry per CDR3 protein. The data contain about 180,000 distinct CDR3 sequences, approximately 49% of them singletons. The CDR3 is made up of 17 amino acids. V lost 1 base and J lost 2; bases outside the gene matches: 4. Germline V gene lookup returns CDR1 MGHDK and CDR2 SYGVNS. The count of this clonotype is one. The rearrangement links TRBV25-1 to TRBJ2-3, with 12 bases aligning to TRBD2. Sequenced: sorted CD4+, CD8+, or CD8+CD57+ T cells (not recorded which) from PBMCs. This TCR was sampled from a human donor in good health. The CDR3 DNA sequence: TGTGCCAGCAGTGAATTGACTAGCGGGGGCCTCACAGATACGCAGTATTTT. This sequence encodes CASSELTSGGLTDTQYF.